The rows below give T cell receptor beta chains drawn from one sample of a study of T cell responses to AZD1222 COVID-19 vaccine. Clones were read by immunoSEQ multiplex PCR, and TCRdb kept only the in-frame ones, dropping some. The sample holds about 100,000 clones, 88% seen once. This specimen consisted of peripheral blood, obtained on day 0 of AZD1222 vaccination. The receptors were sampled from an adult in good health. Each CDR3 is given with its conserved first and last residue. A D gene is named only where the DNA matches it firmly. Only some rows state a clone size, as once, few, many or a class for expanded clones.

.,TRBV23-1,.,TRBJ1-1,TGCGCCAGCAGTCGAGTCACATCAAGGGCTGAAGCTTTCTTT,CASSRVTSRAEAFF
.,TRBV28,.,TRBJ2-1,TGTGCCAGCAGTTTAGGGCTAGGAGCCTACAATGAGCAGTTCTTC,CASSLGLGAYNEQFF
TRBD2,TRBV5-6,.,TRBJ2-7,TGTGCCAGCAGCGGGGGACTAGCGGGCTACGAGCAGTACTTC,CASSGGLAGYEQYF
.,TRBV30,.,TRBJ1-1,TGTGCCTGGAGTGTGGATTGGGGGAAGGCTGAAGCTTTCTTT,CAWSVDWGKAEAFF
.,TRBV5-4,.,TRBJ2-4,TGTGCCAGCAGCCCGACATCGACTGTAGCCAAAAACATTCAGTACTTC,CASSPTSTVAKNIQYF
TRBD1,TRBV6-4,.,TRBJ2-3,TGTGCCAGCAGTGACCTCGCAGGGGGCGGGGGCACAGATACGCAGTATTTT,CASSDLAGGGGTDTQYF
TRBD2,TRBV2,.,TRBJ2-5,TGTGCCAGCAGGGATGGGACTAGCGGGAGGAGTGGGGAGACCCAGTACTTC,CASRDGTSGRSGETQYF
.,TRBV28,.,TRBJ1-1,TGTGCCAGCAGTTCGGACATGAACACTGAAGCTTTCTTT,CASSSDMNTEAFF
.,TRBV9,.,TRBJ2-3,TGTGCCAGCAGCGCCCCGATGGGTAGCACAGATACGCAGTATTTT,CASSAPMGSTDTQYF
.,TRBV12-3/TRBV12-4,.,TRBJ2-3,TGTGCCAGCAGTGCGGACCCGACAGATACGCAGTATTTT,CASSADPTDTQYF
.,TRBV7-9,.,TRBJ1-1,TGTGCCAGCAGACCCTCCGGGACAATGAACACTGAAGCTTTCTTT,CASRPSGTMNTEAFF
TRBD2,TRBV7-2,.,TRBJ2-1,TGTGCCAGCAGCTTACAAGCGGGACGGGATGAGCAGTTCTTC,CASSLQAGRDEQFF
TRBD2,TRBV5-4,.,TRBJ2-1,TGTGCCAGCAACCCCGGGGGACTAGCGGGGAACAATGAGCAGTTCTTC,CASNPGGLAGNNEQFF
.,TRBV10-1,few,TRBJ2-3,TGCGCCAGCAAACATATTGGACATCTCGAGGAAGATACGCAGTATTTT,CASKHIGHLEEDTQYF
TRBD2,TRBV3-1/TRBV3-2,.,TRBJ2-1,TGTGCCAGCAGCCAAGACTCTAGCGGGAGGAATGAGCAGTTCTTC,CASSQDSSGRNEQFF
TRBD1,TRBV11-2,.,TRBJ1-1,TGTGCCAGCAGCCCGGACAGGGGGGTCACTGAAGCTTTCTTT,CASSPDRGVTEAFF
.,TRBV30,.,TRBJ1-4,TGTGCCTGGAGCCCGGGGGGAGGTGAAAAACTGTTTTTT,CAWSPGGGEKLFF
TRBD2,TRBV30,.,TRBJ2-5,TGTGCCTGGAGTGTACTTAGCGGGAGAAAGGAGACCCAGTACTTC,CAWSVLSGRKETQYF
.,TRBV29-1,.,TRBJ1-1,TGCAGCGTTGTAGCAAGGGGAAATACTGAAGCTTTCTTT,CSVVARGNTEAFF
.,TRBV15,.,TRBJ2-3,TGTGCCACCACCCCCGGCGACTTCACAGATACGCAGTATTTT,CATTPGDFTDTQYF
.,TRBV11-2,.,TRBJ1-1,TGTGCCAGCAGCTTAACACCCCCAGCTTTCTTT,CASSLTPPAFF
TRBD2,TRBV9,.,TRBJ2-1,TGTGCCAGCAGCGTAGGAGGGGGGTCTAGCGGGACCTACAATGAGCAGTTCTTC,CASSVGGGSSGTYNEQFF
.,TRBV2,once,TRBJ1-1,TGTGCCAGCGGAGGGGAGCGACGCACTGAAGCTTTCTTT,CASGGERRTEAFF
TRBD1,TRBV5-6,.,TRBJ2-1,TGTGCCAGCAGCTTCGGGACAGGGTCTAATGAGCAGTTCTTC,CASSFGTGSNEQFF
TRBD2,TRBV5-4,.,TRBJ2-3,TGTGCCAGCAGCTTCCAACTAGCGGGAGTACGGGATACGCAGTATTTT,CASSFQLAGVRDTQYF
.,TRBV4-1,.,TRBJ2-7,TGCGCCAGCAGCCAATTCTCGGGCGAGCAGTACTTC,CASSQFSGEQYF
.,TRBV24-1,.,TRBJ1-5,TGTGCCACCAGCGAAACGGACATTACTCAGCCCCAGCATTTT,CATSETDITQPQHF
.,TRBV7-9,.,TRBJ1-1,TGTGCCAGCAGCTTTGACCTCACTGAAGCTTTCTTT,CASSFDLTEAFF
.,TRBV21-1,.,TRBJ1-2,TGTGCCAGCAGCAAAGAAAGGGACCGGGGGGCCGGTGGCTACACCTTC,CASSKERDRGAGGYTF
TRBD1,TRBV7-9,.,TRBJ1-2,TGTGCCAGCAGCTTAGGGGACAGGAGGAACTATGGCTACACCTTC,CASSLGDRRNYGYTF